These 14 T cell receptor beta chains came from one sample sequenced in a study of T cell repertoires in cytomegalovirus infection. For these receptors, no antigen is known. TCRdb reanalysed the reads using MiXCR and keeps one entry per CDR3 protein. The sample includes about 270,000 distinct CDR3 sequences, approximately 22% of them seen just once. Sequencing was performed on cultured PBMCs, taken from culture after CMV antigen stimulation. Receptors originate from a human donor in good health (CMV status not recorded). Some clones in this sample may be carry-over from other donors' samples.

The chain has TRBV6-1 and TRBJ1-6; D is unresolved. The CDR3 loop spans 15 amino acids. V was pared by 3 bases and J by 1 base, with 7 bases between. Per the germline V gene, CDR1 is MNHNS and CDR2 is SASEGT. The CDR3 spells CASSEVASYNSPLHF. The CDR3 DNA sequence: TGTGCCAGCAGTGAGGTCGCTTCCTATAATTCACCCCTCCACTTT.

This clonotype was seen only a few times. This chain joins TRBV24-1 and TRBJ2-1; D not certain. Germline-derived CDR1 and CDR2 are KGHDR and SFDVKD. CDR3 length equals 13 residues. Trimming left V 9 bases short and J 1 base short, with 9 bases between. The chain's CDR3 is CATGDGSYNEQFF. In DNA form, the CDR3 reads TGTGCCACCGGCGATGGGTCCTACAATGAGCAGTTCTTC.

Regarding this clonotype: The CDR3 end shows no conserved phenylalanine or tryptophan, and so a read error is likely. The DNA is omitted, as the CDR3 cannot be located on it reliably, and the CDR3 follows TCRdb's listing. The chain is built from TRBV4-3 and TRBJ2-7. The CDR3 totals 10 residues, both ends included. Germline V gives CDR1 LGHNA, CDR2 YSLEER. The CDR3 here is CASSQNAVSA.

The rearrangement uses TRBV6-2 or TRBV6-3 and TRBJ2-7, with D possibly matching TRBD2 (6 bases). CDR3 length: 12 amino acids. Germline-derived CDR1 and CDR2 are MNHEY and SVGEGT. Trimming cost V 6 bases and J 0 bases, with 6 bases left between them. The chain's CDR3 is CASSGSSYEQYV. The CDR3 bases are TGTGCCAGCAGCGGGAGCTCCTACGAGCAGTACGTC.

The CDR3 DNA reads as TGTGCCAGCACCCGCCTTTTCGGTAGCGGGAGTGATGAGCAGTTCTTC. It yields the protein CASTRLFGSGSDEQFF. This chain uses TRBV12-3 or TRBV12-4 with TRBJ2-1; 9 bases line up with TRBD2. With 7 bases clipped from V and 8 bases from J, the junction kept 15 bases outside the gene matches. CDR3 length equals 16 residues.

About this clonotype itself: A much larger clone lies one base from this, so it may be a read error. The chain uses TRBV7-2 and TRBJ2-1; 8 bases align to TRBD2. The CDR3 runs 16 residues. V shed 1 base and J 4 bases; nucleotides not matched to a gene: 6. Germline CDR1 reads SGHTA; CDR2 reads FQGNSA. In DNA, the CDR3 is TGTGCCAGCAGCTTAGTAGTGACTAGCGAGTACAATGAGCAGTTCTTC. Its protein is CASSLVVTSEYNEQFF.

Worth noting for this clonotype: A much larger clone sits a single nucleotide away, making a read error possible. The V and J genes are TRBV7-2 and TRBJ2-3; D not resolved. Germline CDR1 is SGHTA and CDR2 is FQGNSA. Trimming stripped 3 bases from V and 2 bases from J, with 6 bases between. The CDR3 is made up of 13 amino acids. The CDR3 nucleotides read TGTGCCAGCAGCTTCGGCTTCACAGATACGCAGTATTTT. Protein: CASSFGFTDTQYF.

The V call is TRBV27, the J call TRBJ2-5, with 7 bases matching TRBD2. The J segment lost 5 bases and the V segment lost 6 bases, leaving 6 bases of the junction unmatched. Germline V gives CDR1 MNHEY, CDR2 SMNVEV (reference sequence). The CDR3 runs 13 residues. The CDR3: CASRRTSWETQYF. Here the CDR3 DNA reads TGTGCCAGCAGAAGGACTAGTTGGGAGACCCAGTACTTC.

The chain couples TRBV28 to TRBJ2-1; 9 nucleotides line up with TRBD2. This CDR3 is built from 15 residues. The V gene end was trimmed by 5 bases and the J gene end by 9 bases; junction bases not matched to a gene: 11. Germline V gene lookup returns CDR1 MDHEN and CDR2 SYDVKM. CDR3 sequence: CASSVRASGNSEQFF. In nucleotides, the CDR3 is TGTGCCAGCAGTGTCCGGGCTAGCGGGAACAGTGAGCAGTTCTTC.

This clonotype was picked up a small number of times. This sequence joins TRBV4-2 and TRBJ1-5; no firm D call. Deletions cut 0 bases from V and 2 bases from J, with 14 bases between. Germline CDR1 LGHNA, CDR2 YNFKEQ. CDR3 length: 17 residues. CDR3 region: CASSQEVHVAGNQPQHF. The CDR3 region has the DNA TGTGCCAGCAGCCAAGAGGTTCATGTAGCAGGCAATCAGCCCCAGCATTTT.

This clonotype was seen many times. J is TRBJ1-4 and V is TRBV10-1; no firm D call. V lost 3 bases to trimming and J lost 5 bases, with 13 bases between them. Germline-derived CDR1 and CDR2 are WNHNN and SYGVQD (reference sequence). The CDR3 has 15 residues. Here the CDR3 reads CASSDSTRGNEKLFF. CDR3 nucleotide sequence: TGCGCCAGCAGTGACTCGACCCGAGGGAATGAAAAACTGTTTTTT.

This clonotype showed up just a few times. J is TRBJ1-5 and V is TRBV4-1; 8 bases line up with TRBD1. V was clipped by 4 bases and J by 6 bases; unmatched bases: 2. The CDR3 consists of 13 residues. Germline lookup yields CDR1 MGHRA and CDR2 YSYEKL. The DNA of the CDR3 is TGCGCCAGCAGCCTGGGACAGGTTCAGCCCCAGCATTTT. Residues: CASSLGQVQPQHF.

The CDR3 bases are TGTGCCAGCAGTTACACAGGGACTAGCGGGAAGTACGAGCAGTACTTC. Amino acids: CASSYTGTSGKYEQYF. The gene calls are TRBV6-5 and TRBJ2-7; the match to TRBD2 covers 13 bases. CDR1 is MNHEY, CDR2 SVGAGI, per germline. V trimming: 2 bases; J trimming: 4 bases; junction bases outside the gene matches: 5. CDR3 length: 16 residues.

Many counts were recorded for this clonotype. The rearrangement links TRBV7-3 to TRBJ1-6; 11 bases align to TRBD1. The CDR3 length is 15 residues. The germline V gene encodes CDR1 SGHTA and CDR2 FQGTGA. Losses at the gene ends were 1 base for V and 10 bases for J; bases not matched to a gene: 3. The CDR3 is CASSLMDRGLSPLHF. The CDR3, as DNA: TGTGCCAGCAGCTTAATGGACAGGGGGCTCTCACCCCTCCACTTT.